This T cell receptor (beta chain) was sequenced in a study of T-cell memory formation after mild COVID-19. The study's findings and limits: Within pre-infection memory, some responding clones were found, suggesting cross-reactive memory joined. Mainly in CM and EM were contracting CD4+ clones; CD8+ were in EMRA. Clones contracting over day 15 to 85 were CD4/CD8 balanced, with later expanders leaning CD4+.

A remark on this clonotype: The antigen is unknown.

TCRdb fed the 5' RACE reads into MiXCR, producing one record per CDR3 protein. The data show around 150,000 distinct CDR3 sequences, roughly 11% seen once. The TCR originated in a young man who had mild COVID-19 (a few samples of this study predate the infection). Cell type and time point are not known. Sequencing was done on a sample of PBMCs or a T cell subset sorted from them (not recorded which).

The CDR3 is CASSFTGVVSGNTIYF. The CDR3 DNA sequence: TGTGCCAGCAGCTTTACAGGGGTCGTGTCTGGAAACACCATATATTTT. V gene TRBV7-2 combines with J gene TRBJ1-3; 7 nucleotides agree with TRBD1. The germline V gene has CDR1 SGHTA and CDR2 FQGNSA. The CDR3 length is 16 residues. Trimming took 3 bases from V and 1 from J; bases not matched to a gene: 6.